This T cell receptor beta chain was identified during a study of post-analysis software for immune sequencing data. Study background: Relapsing-remitting, secondary progressive and progressive-relapsing forms of multiple sclerosis all featured among disease courses.

This clonotype was observed a handful of times. The antigen is unknown. Study results and limitations: F measure clustering grouped samples strongly by preparation batch. Compared with controls, patients had more of five TRBV segments, including TRBV5-6, TRBV5-1 and TRBV20-1. Compared against controls, patients with multiple sclerosis displayed significantly lower normalized Chao1 diversity.

The CDR3 is 14 amino acids. Between the trimmed V and J ends, which lost 2 bases and 1 base, there was a span of 6 bases. The V gene's germline CDR1 is MDHEN and CDR2 SYDVKM. Unique molecular identifiers were built into the TCR beta cDNA libraries. T cells numbering about 0.95 to 11 million gave rise to about 490,000 cDNA molecules. TCRdb recomputed calls from the PCR reads with MiXCR, one row per CDR3 protein. The sample comprises roughly 430,000 distinct CDR3 sequences, about 40% of which are singletons, and approximately 7.6% rests with the top ten. The receptor was derived from a girl aged 2-10 years with multiple sclerosis. Sample: blood. V gene TRBV28 combines with J gene TRBJ2-4; D gene unclear. The DNA of the CDR3 is TGTGCCAGCAGTTTAGGTCGCGCCAAAAACATTCAGTACTTC. It specifies CASSLGRAKNIQYF. Using reference TRBV28 and TRBJ2-4 for the parts outside the CDR3, the full variable domain is DVKVTQSSRYLVKRTGEKVFLECVQDMDHENMFWYRQDPGLGLRLIYFSYDVKMKEKGDIPEGYSVSREKKERFSLILESASTNQTSMYLCASSLGRAKNIQYFGAGTRLSVL.